The following is a TCR beta chain sequence with its context. The antigen is undetermined. Assay used: immunoSEQ multiplex PCR; TCRdb lists only in-frame clones, some missing. The table lists about 96,000 clones, roughly 90% of them singletons. This record belongs to a study of graft-versus-host responses after intestinal transplantation. Study-wide points: GvH clones occurred in recipient marrow; some first appeared in ileum or blood.

Germline CDR1 and CDR2: MNHEY and SVGAGI. The CDR3 extends over 15 amino acids. V lost 5 bases and J lost 6; bases outside the gene matches: 12. The sample in question was unstimulated CD4+ T cells sorted from spleen or lymph node cells, obtained before intestinal transplant. The chain is built from TRBV6-5 and TRBJ1-2; the match to TRBD1 covers 7 bases. This TCR derives from a human donor who received an intestinal transplant. The CDR3 region is CASSLKVGTVNGYTF. The CDR3 DNA is TGTGCCAGCAGTCTGAAAGTGGGGACAGTCAATGGCTACACCTTC.